A single sample gave rise to the 21 T cell receptor beta chains below, sequenced in a study of blood T cell repertoires in COVID-19. Using immunoSEQ multiplex PCR, the repertoire was profiled, and TCRdb retains in-frame clones only, with some absent. The table lists 200,000 to 300,000 clones, approximately 81% of them singletons, with around 4% in the top ten. Sequencing was carried out using peripheral blood. All receptors come from a man in his fifties or sixties with acute or convalescent COVID-19.

V usage is TRBV4-3 and J usage is TRBJ2-5, with D possibly being TRBD1 (6 bases). This CDR3 has 15 amino acids. The germline V and J ends were trimmed by 0 bases and 2 bases, with 10 bases remaining between them. Per germline, CDR1 LGHNA and CDR2 YSLEER. CDR3 amino acids: CASSQDGQTQETQYF. CDR3 coding DNA: TGCGCCAGCAGCCAAGACGGACAGACGCAAGAGACCCAGTACTTC.

This chain links TRBV18 with TRBJ1-4, with 9 bases that match TRBD1. CDR1 is KGHSH, CDR2 LQKENI, per germline. V was clipped by 1 base and J by 1 base; unmatched bases: 4. The CDR3 totals 17 residues. This CDR3 reads CASSPLDRGLTNEKLFF. In DNA form, the CDR3 reads TGTGCCAGCTCACCACTGGACAGGGGATTAACTAATGAAAAACTGTTTTTT.

The CDR3 region has the DNA TGTGCCAGCAGTTTAAGGGCTAGCGGGGGAAGCTCCTACGAGCAGTACTTC. As protein: CASSLRASGGSSYEQYF. The gene calls are TRBV27 and TRBJ2-7, with 10 bases identical to TRBD2. Germline assignment: CDR1 MNHEY and CDR2 SMNVEV (reference sequence). J lost 0 bases, V lost 2 bases, and 7 bases had no gene match. The CDR3 is 17 amino acids.

The J gene is TRBJ1-5, the V gene TRBV2, with TRBD1 matching 8 bases. V trimming: 5 bases; J trimming: 4 bases; junction bases outside the gene matches: 4. This CDR3 is 14 amino acids long. Germline loops: CDR1 SNHLY, CDR2 FYNNEI. As DNA, the CDR3 is TGTGCCAGCAGTAGGGACAGGAGTAATCAGCCCCAGCATTTT. It codes for CASSRDRSNQPQHF.

The chain links TRBV15 to TRBJ2-5, with 7 bases fitting TRBD1. Germline V CDR1 and CDR2: LNHNV, YYDKDF (reference sequence). The V gene end was trimmed by 0 bases and the J gene end by 5 bases; junction bases not matched to a gene: 9. The CDR3 runs 16 residues. The CDR3 loop is CATSRDHRQGEETQYF. Written as DNA, the CDR3 is TGTGCCACCAGCAGAGATCATAGACAGGGCGAGGAGACCCAGTACTTC.

This clone was counted a single time. The chain recombines TRBV18 with TRBJ1-3; D uncertain. V was pared by 4 bases and J by 0 bases, with 7 bases between. This CDR3 is 14 amino acids long. Germline V lookup: CDR1 KGHSH, CDR2 LQKENI. Here the CDR3 reads CASSLPGSGNTIYF. In nucleotides, the CDR3 is TGTGCCAGCTCACTCCCGGGCTCTGGAAACACCATATATTTT.

This clone was picked up a small number of times. The chain combines TRBV5-1 with TRBJ2-3; D ambiguous. The CDR3 spans 13 residues. Germline CDR1 is SGHRS and CDR2 is YFSETQ. V shed 0 bases and J shed 5 bases, with 7 bases lying between them. This CDR3 is CASSLVQQDTQYF. The DNA of the CDR3 is TGCGCCAGCAGCTTGGTACAACAAGATACGCAGTATTTT.

The chain uses TRBV2 and TRBJ2-7; 7 positions match TRBD2. The V gene end was trimmed by 8 bases and the J gene end by 3 bases; junction bases not matched to a gene: 10. Looked up from germline, CDR1 is SNHLY and CDR2 is FYNNEI. This CDR3 comprises 14 residues. Here the CDR3 DNA reads TGTGCCAGCCGGGCGGGAGATATGGGCTACGAGCAGTACTTC. Amino acid sequence: CASRAGDMGYEQYF. The full variable domain, in which reference TRBV2 and TRBJ2-7 provide the parts outside the CDR3, is EPEVTQTPSHQVTQMGQEVILRCVPISNHLYFYWYRQILGQKVEFLVSFYNNEISEKSEIFDDQFSVERPDGSNFTLKIRSTKLEDSAMYFCASRAGDMGYEQYFGPGTRLTVT.

This chain joins TRBV18 and TRBJ1-1; 9 nucleotides line up with TRBD1. J gave up 2 bases and V 1 base, and 2 bases lay outside the gene matches. There are 15 residues in the CDR3. Per germline, CDR1 KGHSH and CDR2 LQKENI. The CDR3 loop reads CASSPRQGVNTEAFF. The CDR3 nucleotides are TGTGCCAGCTCACCACGACAGGGGGTAAACACTGAAGCTTTCTTT.

The chain combines TRBV5-8 with TRBJ2-7, with 7 nucleotides matching TRBD1. V shed 3 bases and J 0 bases; nucleotides not matched to a gene: 6. Germline V gene data show CDR1 as SGHTS and CDR2 as YDEGEE. The CDR3 contains 15 residues. The CDR3 here is CASSSVRTGSYEQYF. In DNA, the CDR3 is TGTGCCAGCAGCTCAGTTAGGACAGGCTCCTACGAGCAGTACTTC.

J is TRBJ1-2 and V is TRBV4-3, with TRBD1 matching over 10 bases. V dropped 4 bases and J dropped 6; count of bases not matched to a gene: 5. The CDR3 sequence is 14 residues long. Germline values: CDR1 LGHNA, CDR2 YSLEER. The CDR3 nucleotides read TGCGCCAGCAGCCTAGACAGGGGGCGGGATGGCTACACCTTC. Amino acids: CASSLDRGRDGYTF.

This chain joins TRBV5-1 and TRBJ1-1; no reliable D call. CDR1 is SGHRS, CDR2 YFSETQ, per germline. The CDR3 is 13 amino acids. V was shortened by 2 bases and J by 0 bases, with 5 bases between the two germline ends. Written as DNA, the CDR3 is TGCGCCAGCAGCTTCAGGTTGAACACTGAAGCTTTCTTT. Translation gives CASSFRLNTEAFF.

The chain carries TRBV9 and TRBJ2-1; possibly TRBD2 for D (6 bases). CDR1 SGDLS and CDR2 YYNGEE come from the germline V gene. The CDR3 consists of 15 residues. V was pared by 4 bases and J by 10 bases, with 21 bases between. Written as DNA, the CDR3 is TGTGCCAGCAGCCCGCGGACTGGCATCGGGGGAGAGCAGTTCTTC. Its protein product is CASSPRTGIGGEQFF. The full variable domain, its missing parts supplied by reference TRBV9 and TRBJ2-1, is DSGVTQTPKHLITATGQRVTLRCSPRSGDLSVYWYQQSLDQGLQFLIQYYNGEERAKGNILERFSAQQFPDLHSELNLSSLELGDSALYFCASSPRTGIGGEQFFGPGTRLTVL.

The rearrangement joins TRBV6-2 or TRBV6-3 to TRBJ1-5; perhaps TRBD1 as D (5 bases). The germline V gene encodes CDR1 MNHEY and CDR2 SVGEGT. The CDR3 is 12 amino acids. The V end lost 5 bases, the J end lost 5 bases, and 7 bases lay between the germline ends. The CDR3 nucleotides read TGTGCCAGCAGTCCACAGGATCAGCCCCAGCATTTT. Its translation: CASSPQDQPQHF.

The chain employs TRBV11-2 and TRBJ1-2, with D perhaps matching TRBD1 (5 bases). The germline CDR1 and CDR2 sequences are SGHAT and FQNNGV. Trimming took 5 bases from V and 6 from J, leaving 7 bases between them. The CDR3 runs to 11 residues. This CDR3 reads CASSPGDGYTF. CDR3 sequence (DNA): TGTGCCAGCAGCCCGGGGGATGGCTACACCTTC.

Only a few counts were recorded for this clone. CDR3 DNA: TGTGCCAGCAGCCCCAGTGGGGGGCGGGGGGGCCAAGAGACCCAGTACTTC. This encodes CASSPSGGRGGQETQYF. The V call is TRBV7-6, the J call TRBJ2-5, with TRBD2 matching 9 bases. Germline values: CDR1 SGHVS, CDR2 FNYEAQ. V lost 5 bases and J lost 1; bases outside the gene matches: 11. There are 17 residues in the CDR3. Full variable domain (remainder filled in from reference TRBV7-6 and TRBJ2-5): GAGVSQSPRYKVTKRGQDVALRCDPISGHVSLYWYRQALGQGPEFLTYFNYEAQQDKSGLPNDRFSAERPEGSISTLTIQRTEQRDSAMYRCASSPSGGRGGQETQYFGPGTRLLVL.

The rearrangement joins TRBV2 to TRBJ2-7; 7 bases agree with TRBD1. There are 15 residues in the CDR3. Trimming at V came to 5 bases and at J to 3 bases, leaving 10 bases not matched to a gene. CDR1 SNHLY and CDR2 FYNNEI come from the germline V gene. This CDR3 reads CASSTNRDRFYEQYF. The CDR3 DNA reads as TGTGCCAGCAGTACCAACCGGGACAGATTCTACGAGCAGTACTTC. The full variable domain, with the rest looked up from reference TRBV2 and TRBJ2-7, is EPEVTQTPSHQVTQMGQEVILRCVPISNHLYFYWYRQILGQKVEFLVSFYNNEISEKSEIFDDQFSVERPDGSNFTLKIRSTKLEDSAMYFCASSTNRDRFYEQYFGPGTRLTVT.

J is TRBJ1-6 and V is TRBV6-2 or TRBV6-3; 8 nucleotides agree with TRBD1. J was trimmed by 3 bases and V by 4 bases; bases with no gene match: 2. This CDR3 contains 15 residues. Germline-derived CDR1 and CDR2 are MNHEY and SVGEGT. The CDR3 sequence is CASSWGQDYNSPLHF. CDR3 DNA sequence: TGTGCCAGCAGTTGGGGACAGGACTATAATTCACCCCTCCACTTT.

The genes are TRBV6-5 and TRBJ1-2, with 9 bases aligning to TRBD1. The V gene's germline CDR1 is MNHEY and CDR2 SVGAGI. Unmatched junction bases numbered 5, after V lost 2 bases and J lost 4 bases. The CDR3 covers 15 residues. CDR3 sequence (DNA): TGTGCCAGCAGTTACACAGACAGGGGGATCTATGGCTACACCTTC. Residues: CASSYTDRGIYGYTF.

This chain uses TRBV19 with TRBJ2-1; weak D call: TRBD1 (6 bases). V shed 5 bases and J shed 1 base, with 15 bases lying between them. The CDR3 runs to 16 residues. Germline-derived CDR1 and CDR2 are LNHDA and SQIVND (reference sequence). For the CDR3, the DNA is TGTGCCAGTAGTCCGGCCGCAGGGGAGTCCTACAATGAGCAGTTCTTC. Translating gives CASSPAAGESYNEQFF. Filled out from reference TRBV19 and TRBJ2-1, the complete variable domain reads DGGITQSPKYLFRKEGQNVTLSCEQNLNHDAMYWYRQDPGQGLRLIYYSQIVNDFQKGDIAEGYSVSREKKESFPLTVTSAQKNPTAFYLCASSPAAGESYNEQFFGPGTRLTVL.

The rearrangement uses TRBV24-1 and TRBJ1-6, with D possibly matching TRBD1 (6 bases). The CDR3 consists of 19 residues. V was cut by 8 bases and J by 9 bases, with 31 bases left in between. Per germline, CDR1 KGHDR and CDR2 SFDVKD. The CDR3 DNA is TGTGCCACCACTCAACGGAACCGGGACACCCCCCCAAGAGGTTCACCCCTCCACTTT. Residues: CATTQRNRDTPPRGSPLHF.